This T cell receptor beta chain comes out of a study of T cell repertoires in cytomegalovirus infection. Via MiXCR, TCRdb re-called the reads, giving one row per CDR3 protein. The sample has 680,000 or so distinct CDR3 sequences, 35% to 45% seen once; the top ten hold 2.5% to 3.5%. With regard to this clonotype: The antigen remains unidentified.

The CDR3 has 13 amino acids. The germline CDR1 and CDR2 sequences are LNHDA and SQIVND (reference sequence). The junction had 5 bases not matched to a gene; V was cut back by 9 bases and J by 1 base. Study-level findings and limits: The study found HLA-C-restricted CMV-specific TCR beta clonotypes dominating the ex vivo response.

V gene TRBV19 combines with J gene TRBJ1-2; TRBD1 matches at 7 bases. Sequencing input: PBMCs. This receptor was identified in a human donor in good health (CMV status not recorded). Some clones in this sample may be carry-over from other donors' samples. In DNA form, the CDR3 reads TGTGCCAGCTGGGACAGATATAACTATGGCTACACCTTC. Translating it yields CASWDRYNYGYTF.